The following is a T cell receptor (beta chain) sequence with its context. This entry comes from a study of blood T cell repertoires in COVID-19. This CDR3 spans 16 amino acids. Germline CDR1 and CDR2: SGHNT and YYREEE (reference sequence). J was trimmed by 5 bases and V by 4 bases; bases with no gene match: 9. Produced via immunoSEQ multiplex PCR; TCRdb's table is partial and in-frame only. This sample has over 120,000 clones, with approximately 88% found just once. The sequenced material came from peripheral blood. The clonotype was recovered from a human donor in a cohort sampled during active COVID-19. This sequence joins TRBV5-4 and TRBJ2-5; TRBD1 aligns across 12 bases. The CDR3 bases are TGTGCCAGCAGCCCTCGGGGGACAGGGGGCCGGGAGACCCAGTACTTC. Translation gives CASSPRGTGGRETQYF. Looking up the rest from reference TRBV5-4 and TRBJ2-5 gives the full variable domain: ETGVTQSPTHLIKTRGQQVTLRCSSQSGHNTVSWYQQALGQGPQFIFQYYREEENGRGNFPPRFSGLQFPNYSSELNVNALELDDSALYLCASSPRGTGGRETQYFGPGTRLLVL.